A selection of T cell receptor beta chains follows, all from one sample in a study of T cells in localized non-small cell lung cancer. TCRdb's table, derived via immunoSEQ multiplex PCR, lists solely in-frame clones and lacks some. This table holds 10,000 to 12,000 clones, about 70% found once. The sample was peripheral blood, taken before any cancer treatment. Receptors were obtained from a male donor older than 55 with stage I lung adenocarcinoma. The CDR3 runs from the conserved cysteine through the conserved F or W. Each record gives: clone size, J gene, V gene, D gene, CDR3 protein, CDR3 DNA. A D gene is named only where the DNA matches it firmly. Only part of the rows carry a size: once, few, many, or a class if the clone is expanded.

clone size: NA; J gene: TRBJ2-3; V gene: TRBV5-6; D gene: TRBD2; CDR3 protein: CASSQFGGATQYF; CDR3 DNA: TGTGCCAGCAGTCAATTCGGGGGGGCGACGCAGTATTTT
clone size: NA; J gene: TRBJ2-7; V gene: TRBV5-4; D gene: TRBD1; CDR3 protein: CASSGGQGPYEQYF; CDR3 DNA: TGTGCCAGCAGCGGGGGACAGGGCCCCTACGAGCAGTACTTC
clone size: NA; J gene: TRBJ1-1; V gene: TRBV2; D gene: NA; CDR3 protein: CASKPLTEAFF; CDR3 DNA: TGTGCCAGCAAGCCCCTCACTGAAGCTTTCTTT
clone size: NA; J gene: TRBJ2-3; V gene: TRBV5-1; D gene: TRBD2; CDR3 protein: CASRNGLAGTDTQYF; CDR3 DNA: TGCGCCAGCAGAAACGGACTAGCGGGCACAGATACGCAGTATTTT
clone size: NA; J gene: TRBJ1-6; V gene: TRBV7-8; D gene: TRBD1; CDR3 protein: CASSSRQGARNSPLHF; CDR3 DNA: TGTGCCAGCAGCTCCAGACAGGGGGCTCGGAATTCACCCCTCCACTTT
clone size: NA; J gene: TRBJ2-7; V gene: TRBV7-3; D gene: NA; CDR3 protein: CASSLLAESSYEQYF; CDR3 DNA: TGTGCCAGCAGCTTATTGGCAGAAAGCTCCTACGAGCAGTACTTC
clone size: NA; J gene: TRBJ1-2; V gene: TRBV7-8; D gene: NA; CDR3 protein: CASSFSPTEGYTF; CDR3 DNA: TGTGCCAGCAGCTTTTCCCCGACAGAAGGCTACACCTTC
clone size: NA; J gene: TRBJ2-5; V gene: TRBV28; D gene: NA; CDR3 protein: CASSSFRVQETQYF; CDR3 DNA: TGTGCCAGCAGTTCTTTCAGGGTCCAAGAGACCCAGTACTTC
clone size: NA; J gene: TRBJ1-2; V gene: TRBV12-5; D gene: NA; CDR3 protein: CASGLAGIGIPYGYTF; CDR3 DNA: TGTGCTAGTGGTTTGGCCGGTATAGGGATCCCCTATGGCTACACCTTC
clone size: NA; J gene: TRBJ1-1; V gene: TRBV7-9; D gene: NA; CDR3 protein: CASSLAGGPKAFF; CDR3 DNA: TGTGCCAGCAGCTTAGCCGGCGGGCCTAAAGCTTTCTTT
clone size: NA; J gene: TRBJ1-2; V gene: TRBV25-1; D gene: NA; CDR3 protein: CASSALYGYTF; CDR3 DNA: TGTGCCAGCAGTGCACTATATGGCTACACCTTC
clone size: NA; J gene: TRBJ2-3; V gene: TRBV6-1; D gene: TRBD2; CDR3 protein: CASHGGGSTDTQYF; CDR3 DNA: TGTGCCAGCCATGGGGGGGGTAGCACAGATACGCAGTATTTT
clone size: NA; J gene: TRBJ2-1; V gene: TRBV2; D gene: TRBD2; CDR3 protein: CASSEGGLAGFYNEQFF; CDR3 DNA: TGTGCCAGCAGTGAAGGTGGACTAGCGGGCTTCTACAATGAGCAGTTCTTC
clone size: NA; J gene: TRBJ1-1; V gene: TRBV5-6; D gene: NA; CDR3 protein: CASSLGQLKNTEAFF; CDR3 DNA: TGTGCCAGCAGCTTAGGACAGCTGAAAAACACTGAAGCTTTCTTT
clone size: few; J gene: TRBJ1-6; V gene: TRBV6-5; D gene: NA; CDR3 protein: CASSYGSHSPLHF; CDR3 DNA: TGTGCCAGCAGTTACGGTAGCCATTCACCCCTCCACTTT
clone size: NA; J gene: TRBJ2-7; V gene: TRBV10-3; D gene: NA; CDR3 protein: CAISGDPASSSYEQYF; CDR3 DNA: TGTGCCATCAGTGGGGATCCGGCCTCAAGCTCCTACGAGCAGTACTTC
clone size: NA; J gene: TRBJ1-1; V gene: TRBV20-1; D gene: NA; CDR3 protein: CSARVDTEAFF; CDR3 DNA: TGCAGTGCTAGAGTGGACACTGAAGCTTTCTTT
clone size: NA; J gene: TRBJ2-5; V gene: TRBV5-1; D gene: TRBD1; CDR3 protein: CASSRDRAGVTQYF; CDR3 DNA: TGCGCCAGCAGTAGGGACAGGGCCGGCGTGACCCAGTACTTC
clone size: NA; J gene: TRBJ1-2; V gene: TRBV5-8; D gene: NA; CDR3 protein: CASTREAAANYGYTF; CDR3 DNA: TGTGCCAGCACCCGGGAGGCAGCAGCTAACTATGGCTACACCTTC
clone size: NA; J gene: TRBJ1-1; V gene: TRBV7-2; D gene: TRBD1; CDR3 protein: CASTRTGNTEAFF; CDR3 DNA: TGTGCCAGCACCAGGACAGGGAACACTGAAGCTTTCTTT
clone size: NA; J gene: TRBJ2-4; V gene: TRBV18; D gene: NA; CDR3 protein: CASSPPGRVAKNIQYF; CDR3 DNA: TGTGCCAGCTCACCACCGGGCAGGGTGGCCAAAAACATTCAGTACTTC
clone size: once; J gene: TRBJ1-1; V gene: TRBV28; D gene: TRBD1; CDR3 protein: CASRGQGNTEAFF; CDR3 DNA: TGTGCCAGCAGGGGACAGGGGAACACTGAAGCTTTCTTT
clone size: NA; J gene: TRBJ2-5; V gene: TRBV7-9; D gene: TRBD1; CDR3 protein: CASSLGWDRDVTQYF; CDR3 DNA: TGTGCCAGCAGCTTAGGTTGGGACAGGGATGTGACCCAGTACTTC
clone size: NA; J gene: TRBJ2-4; V gene: TRBV12-2; D gene: NA; CDR3 protein: CASRLGEAKNIQYF; CDR3 DNA: TGTGCAAGTCGCTTAGGGGAGGCCAAAAACATTCAGTACTTC
clone size: NA; J gene: TRBJ1-2; V gene: TRBV28; D gene: TRBD1; CDR3 protein: CASSLWDRNGYTF; CDR3 DNA: TGTGCCAGCAGTTTATGGGACAGGAATGGCTACACCTTC
clone size: NA; J gene: TRBJ1-1; V gene: TRBV19; D gene: TRBD1; CDR3 protein: CASRDRVEAFF; CDR3 DNA: TGTGCCAGCCGGGACAGGGTGGAAGCTTTCTTT
clone size: NA; J gene: TRBJ2-1; V gene: TRBV19; D gene: TRBD1; CDR3 protein: CASGGQGARNEQFF; CDR3 DNA: TGTGCCAGTGGAGGACAGGGGGCGAGGAATGAGCAGTTCTTC
clone size: NA; J gene: TRBJ1-2; V gene: TRBV5-1; D gene: NA; CDR3 protein: CASSLASGGLYGYTF; CDR3 DNA: TGCGCCAGCAGCTTGGCCTCGGGGGGCCTCTATGGCTACACCTTC
clone size: NA; J gene: TRBJ2-7; V gene: TRBV2; D gene: NA; CDR3 protein: CASTPQRAGGPYEQYF; CDR3 DNA: TGTGCCAGCACCCCCCAGAGGGCCGGGGGCCCCTACGAGCAGTACTTC
clone size: NA; J gene: TRBJ1-1; V gene: TRBV5-1; D gene: NA; CDR3 protein: CASSLAPNTEAFF; CDR3 DNA: TGCGCCAGCAGCTTGGCCCCTAACACTGAAGCTTTCTTT
clone size: NA; J gene: TRBJ2-2; V gene: TRBV7-2; D gene: TRBD1; CDR3 protein: CASSLNSGGAAGELFF; CDR3 DNA: TGTGCCAGCAGCTTAAATTCAGGGGGCGCCGCCGGGGAGCTGTTTTTT
clone size: NA; J gene: TRBJ1-2; V gene: TRBV29-1; D gene: NA; CDR3 protein: CSDTWSPHYGYTF; CDR3 DNA: TGCAGCGATACTTGGTCACCACACTATGGCTACACCTTC
clone size: NA; J gene: TRBJ2-3; V gene: TRBV5-4; D gene: NA; CDR3 protein: CASSVTSSTDTQYF; CDR3 DNA: TGTGCCAGCAGCGTGACAAGTAGCACAGATACGCAGTATTTT
clone size: NA; J gene: TRBJ1-5; V gene: TRBV7-6; D gene: NA; CDR3 protein: CASSTSASNQPQHF; CDR3 DNA: TGTGCCAGCAGCACGAGCGCAAGCAATCAGCCCCAGCATTTT
clone size: NA; J gene: TRBJ1-2; V gene: TRBV7-2; D gene: NA; CDR3 protein: CASSLDAGVGYTF; CDR3 DNA: TGTGCCAGCAGCTTAGACGCAGGGGTCGGCTACACCTTC
clone size: NA; J gene: TRBJ2-5; V gene: TRBV28; D gene: NA; CDR3 protein: CASRGVETQYF; CDR3 DNA: TGTGCCAGCAGAGGAGTGGAGACCCAGTACTTC
clone size: NA; J gene: TRBJ2-7; V gene: TRBV18; D gene: NA; CDR3 protein: CASSGPRSEQYF; CDR3 DNA: TGTGCCAGCTCAGGCCCGAGATCCGAGCAGTACTTC
clone size: few; J gene: TRBJ2-3; V gene: TRBV11-1; D gene: TRBD1; CDR3 protein: CASSSLGTGGTDTQYF; CDR3 DNA: TGTGCCAGCAGCTCCCTTGGGACAGGGGGCACAGATACGCAGTATTTT
clone size: NA; J gene: TRBJ2-5; V gene: TRBV7-3; D gene: TRBD2; CDR3 protein: CASSLTPGGNGAQYF; CDR3 DNA: TGTGCCAGCAGCTTAACCCCCGGGGGGAACGGGGCCCAGTACTTC
clone size: NA; J gene: TRBJ2-2; V gene: TRBV2; D gene: NA; CDR3 protein: CASIGAGRGTGELFF; CDR3 DNA: TGTGCCAGCATCGGTGCGGGCCGGGGGACCGGGGAGCTGTTTTTT
clone size: NA; J gene: TRBJ1-2; V gene: TRBV6-1; D gene: NA; CDR3 protein: CASSEWGIGGYTF; CDR3 DNA: TGTGCCAGCAGTGAATGGGGGATCGGAGGCTACACCTTC
clone size: once; J gene: TRBJ2-7; V gene: TRBV9; D gene: NA; CDR3 protein: CASSVGGGATYEQYF; CDR3 DNA: TGTGCCAGCAGCGTAGGGGGCGGGGCAACCTACGAGCAGTACTTC
clone size: NA; J gene: TRBJ1-4; V gene: TRBV18; D gene: NA; CDR3 protein: CASSPRRSNEKLFF; CDR3 DNA: TGTGCCAGCTCACCACGACGAAGTAATGAAAAACTGTTTTTT
clone size: few; J gene: TRBJ2-3; V gene: TRBV2; D gene: NA; CDR3 protein: CASNGGRTDTQYF; CDR3 DNA: TGTGCCAGCAATGGGGGCCGCACAGATACGCAGTATTTT
clone size: NA; J gene: TRBJ2-1; V gene: TRBV7-6; D gene: NA; CDR3 protein: CASSFHEEGSYNEQFF; CDR3 DNA: TGTGCCAGCAGCTTCCACGAGGAGGGGTCCTACAATGAGCAGTTCTTC
clone size: NA; J gene: TRBJ1-1; V gene: TRBV7-2; D gene: NA; CDR3 protein: CASSFSRAEAFF; CDR3 DNA: TGTGCCAGCAGCTTTAGTAGAGCAGAAGCTTTCTTT
clone size: once; J gene: TRBJ2-2; V gene: TRBV5-4; D gene: NA; CDR3 protein: CASRFTGLNGELFF; CDR3 DNA: TGTGCCAGCAGGTTCACAGGGTTGAACGGGGAGCTGTTTTTT
clone size: NA; J gene: TRBJ1-6; V gene: TRBV28; D gene: NA; CDR3 protein: CASSLPMTAGNSPLHF; CDR3 DNA: TGTGCCAGCAGTCTCCCGATGACGGCGGGGAATTCACCCCTCCACTTT
clone size: NA; J gene: TRBJ2-3; V gene: TRBV5-1; D gene: TRBD1; CDR3 protein: CASSLGRTGSDTQYF; CDR3 DNA: TGCGCCAGCAGCTTGGGTAGGACAGGGTCAGATACGCAGTATTTT
clone size: NA; J gene: TRBJ2-7; V gene: TRBV6-5; D gene: NA; CDR3 protein: CASSFGSSYEQYF; CDR3 DNA: TGTGCCAGCAGTTTCGGGAGCTCCTACGAGCAGTACTTC
clone size: NA; J gene: TRBJ2-2; V gene: TRBV5-6; D gene: NA; CDR3 protein: CASSLLVGQLNTGELFF; CDR3 DNA: TGTGCCAGCAGTTTGCTTGTCGGACAGCTGAACACCGGGGAGCTGTTTTTT
clone size: few; J gene: TRBJ1-1; V gene: TRBV6-1; D gene: NA; CDR3 protein: CASSYRFMAEAFF; CDR3 DNA: TGTGCCAGCAGTTATCGGTTTATGGCTGAAGCTTTCTTT
clone size: NA; J gene: TRBJ1-5; V gene: TRBV15; D gene: NA; CDR3 protein: CATSRDFTGGQPQHF; CDR3 DNA: TGTGCCACCAGCAGAGATTTTACAGGAGGGCAGCCCCAGCATTTT
clone size: NA; J gene: TRBJ2-5; V gene: TRBV10-3; D gene: NA; CDR3 protein: CAISESVGQTQYF; CDR3 DNA: TGTGCCATCAGTGAGTCAGTCGGACAGACCCAGTACTTC